Shown below are 3 T cell receptor beta chains from a single sample sequenced in a study of shared clonotypes between healthy human individuals. The assay was immunoSEQ multiplex PCR, and TCRdb's table has in-frame clones only and misses some. The sample lists roughly 2.2 million clones; 85% to 95% were seen once. Sequencing input: naive CD4+ T cells from PBMCs. Subset indicated: CD45RA+ positively selected. These receptors all come from a man aged 18 to 29 in good health. Some clones in this sample may be carry-over from other donors' samples.

The genes are TRBV7-9 and TRBJ1-4; D is uncertain. Between the trimmed V and J ends, which lost 0 bases and 0 bases, there was a span of 11 bases. This CDR3 contains 17 residues. The germline V gene has CDR1 SEHNR and CDR2 FQNEAQ (reference sequence). The CDR3 spells CASSLAGRSTTNEKLFF. In nucleotides, the CDR3 is TGTGCCAGCAGCTTAGCCGGCAGAAGCACAACTAATGAAAAACTGTTTTTT.

The chain links TRBV5-1 to TRBJ2-5, with D unclear. The CDR3 spans 11 residues. V gave up 0 bases and J gave up 7 bases, with 4 bases separating them. Germline CDR1 reads SGHRS; CDR2 reads YFSETQ. The CDR3 nucleotides read TGCGCCAGCAGCTTGGAACTGACCCAGTACTTC. This gives the protein CASSLELTQYF.

The chain links TRBV5-1 to TRBJ2-7, with D possibly matching TRBD2 (6 bases). Germline CDR1 is SGHRS and CDR2 is YFSETQ. The CDR3 has 15 amino acids. V lost 0 bases, J lost 0 bases, and 10 bases lay in between. The CDR3 spells CASSLAPSASYEQYF. CDR3 DNA sequence: TGCGCCAGCAGCTTGGCCCCTAGCGCCTCCTACGAGCAGTACTTC.